This T cell receptor (beta chain) derives from a study of blood T cell repertoires in COVID-19. A single count supports this clone. Other DNA sequences in this sample translate to the same CDR3. In the source study's methods: Reference gene primer amplification gave nucleated cell count estimates. Generated by immunoSEQ multiplex PCR, the TCRdb table keeps only in-frame clones and is missing some. The V and J calls and clone size are taken from that table; D and trimming were inferred from the DNA. This sample has 300,000 to 500,000 clones, with 88% found just once. The CDR3 extends over 13 amino acids. The ends were cut back, 4 bases at V and 0 bases at J, with 7 bases in the middle. Germline V CDR1 and CDR2: SGHRS, YFSETQ.

The chain has TRBV5-1 and TRBJ1-1; weak D call: TRBD1 (6 bases). The material sequenced was PBMCs or T cells enriched from blood (not recorded which). This TCR derives from a woman aged 25-40 years with acute COVID-19. CDR3: CASSQGLNTEAFF. The DNA for the CDR3 is TGCGCCAGCAGCCAGGGGTTGAACACTGAAGCTTTCTTT.